Following are 25 T cell receptor beta chains from one sample sequenced in a study. TCRdb re-called the 5' RACE reads through MiXCR, storing one row per CDR3 protein. Here the sample spans fewer than 25,000 distinct CDR3 sequences, less than 40% being singletons. The sequencing input was tumor-infiltrating naive CD4+ T cells sorted from the breast tumor. Subset reported: naive CD4+ T cells, CD4+CD45RA+CD25-. Receptor source: a female donor with breast cancer.

This clonotype counts as medium-sized. The rearrangement links TRBV24-1 to TRBJ1-5; TRBD1 is a possible D gene (5 bases). CDR1 is KGHDR and CDR2 is SFDVKD in the germline V gene. Between the trimmed V and J ends, which lost 8 bases and 6 bases, there was a span of 13 bases. This CDR3 comprises 13 residues. In DNA form, the CDR3 reads TGTGCCACCACCCCAGGCGGGGGTCAGCCCCAGCATTTT. This translates into CATTPGGGQPQHF.

The J gene is TRBJ2-1, the V gene TRBV30; 9 positions agree with TRBD2. CDR3 length equals 13 residues. With V trimmed by 7 bases and J by 4 bases, 5 bases remained unmatched. Germline V gives CDR1 GTSNPN, CDR2 SVGIG (reference sequence). In nucleotides, the CDR3 is TGTGCCTCCGAGCGGGAGGTGTACAATGAGCAGTTCTTC. It yields the protein CASEREVYNEQFF.

This clonotype was picked up a small number of times. The rearrangement uses TRBV27 and TRBJ2-7; the D call may be TRBD1 or TRBD2 (7 bases each). The V gene lost 6 bases and the J gene lost 5 bases, with 20 bases spanning the gap. The CDR3 length is 15 residues. Germline assignment: CDR1 MNHEY and CDR2 SMNVEV (reference sequence). The CDR3 region is CASRDQGEGLHEQYF. The CDR3 nucleotides are TGTGCCAGCAGGGACCAGGGGGAGGGCCTTCACGAGCAGTACTTC.

With regard to this clonotype: The junction does not match germline at one end; this may be a read error. The V call is TRBV25-1, the J call TRBJ1-4; 7 nucleotides align to TRBD1. This CDR3 spans 15 amino acids. Germline CDR1 is MGHDK and CDR2 is SYGVNS. The CDR3: CASSTPGGWGEELFF. CDR3 DNA sequence: TGTGCCAGCAGTACCCCAGGGGGATGGGGTGAAGAACTGTTTTTT. Variable domain in full (rest from reference TRBV25-1 and TRBJ1-4): EADIYQTPRYLVIGTGKKITLECSQTMGHDKMYWYQQDPGMELHLIHYSYGVNSTEKGDLSSESTVSRIRTEHFPLTLESARPSHTSQYLCASSTPGGWGEELFFGSGTQLSVL.

This clonotype was detected many times. This rearrangement joins TRBV20-1 to TRBJ1-1; possible D gene TRBD1, 6 bases. The germline CDR1 and CDR2 sequences are DFQATT and SNEGSKA (reference sequence). The CDR3 contains 13 residues. Trimming took off 3 bases at V and 9 bases at J, with 17 bases between the two ends. The CDR3 reads CSASGRGGLQAFF. CDR3 nucleotide sequence: TGCAGTGCTAGCGGCAGGGGAGGACTTCAAGCTTTCTTT.

As to this clonotype: One junction end does not reproduce the germline sequence, and a read error may be involved. The gene calls are TRBV11-2 and TRBJ1-3; D gene ambiguous. The CDR3 contains 12 residues. In germline, CDR1 is SGHAT, CDR2 FQNNGV. This chain's CDR3 is CASSPGFNTKYF. CDR3 DNA sequence: TGTGCCAGCAGCCCAGGTTTTAACACCAAATATTTT.

This clonotype showed up many times. The V call is TRBV6-2 or TRBV6-3, the J call TRBJ2-1, with 7 bases that match TRBD1. The CDR3 covers 16 residues. Germline V gene data show CDR1 as MNHEY and CDR2 as SVGEGT. V gave up 2 bases and J gave up 2 bases; unmatched junction bases: 6. CDR3 in DNA: TGTGCCAGCAGTTACATCGGACAGGTGCCCTACAATGAGCAGTTCTTC. Translating it yields CASSYIGQVPYNEQFF.

This clonotype has at least ten counts. The chain combines TRBV5-1 with TRBJ1-5, with a tentative D call TRBD1 (6 bases). The CDR3 sequence is 13 residues long. Trimming removed 0 bases at V and 5 bases at J, with 6 bases between. Germline V gene sequence: CDR1 SGHRS, CDR2 YFSETQ. The CDR3 is CASSLDRDQPQHF. CDR3 nucleotide sequence: TGCGCCAGCAGCTTGGACAGGGATCAGCCCCAGCATTTT.

CDR3 DNA: TGTGCCAGCAGCACTGGACTAGCGGGAGGGCCGGGGGATACGCAGTATTTT. Translating gives CASSTGLAGGPGDTQYF. The gene calls are TRBV6-5 and TRBJ2-3; 15 bases align to TRBD2. The V gene's germline CDR1 is MNHEY and CDR2 SVGAGI. The V segment lost 6 bases and the J segment 6 bases; nucleotides outside the gene matches: 10. This CDR3 is 17 amino acids long.

This clonotype is categorized as medium-sized. J is TRBJ1-5 and V is TRBV18, with D hard to call. The CDR3 is made up of 15 amino acids. Germline CDR1 reads KGHSH; CDR2 reads LQKENI. Deletions cut 3 bases from V and 0 bases from J, with 9 bases between. The DNA for the CDR3 is TGTGCCAGCTCACCTAATCCTTATAGCAATCAGCCCCAGCATTTT. It yields the protein CASSPNPYSNQPQHF.

The chain couples TRBV7-9 to TRBJ1-1, with TRBD1 matching 7 bases. The junction had 5 bases not matched to a gene; V was cut back by 5 bases and J by 2 bases. Germline CDR1 and CDR2: SEHNR and FQNEAQ (reference sequence). This CDR3 region has 14 residues. Written as DNA, the CDR3 is TGTGCCAGCAGCCCCGGACAGGTCAACACTGAAGCTTTCTTT. Its protein is CASSPGQVNTEAFF.

Many counts were recorded for this clonotype. The chain links TRBV4-1 to TRBJ2-7; D possibly corresponds to TRBD2 (5 bases). Trimming stripped 0 bases from V and 2 bases from J, with 17 bases between. The germline gives CDR1 MGHRA, CDR2 YSYEKL. This CDR3 is built from 17 residues. The DNA for the CDR3 is TGCGCCAGCAGCCAAGAAGGTGCCGGACTCCAGCCCTACGAGCAGTACTTC. The encoded protein is CASSQEGAGLQPYEQYF.

This clonotype came up once. The J gene is TRBJ2-1, the V gene TRBV30; D remains unclear. V was pared by 8 bases and J by 2 bases, with 19 bases between. Germline V gene sequence: CDR1 GTSNPN, CDR2 SVGIG (reference sequence). CDR3 length equals 15 residues. The chain's CDR3 is CARNGPRATYNEQFF. CDR3 coding DNA: TGTGCCCGCAACGGGCCGCGAGCCACCTACAATGAGCAGTTCTTC. Combining the CDR3 with reference TRBV30 and TRBJ2-1 gives the whole variable domain SQTIHQWPATLVQPVGSPLSLECTVEGTSNPNLYWYRQAAGRGLQLLFYSVGIGQISSEVPQNLSASRPQDRQFILSSKKLLLSDSGFYLCARNGPRATYNEQFFGPGTRLTVL.

The chain employs TRBV29-1 and TRBJ1-1; TRBD1 is a possible D gene (5 bases). Trimming stripped 5 bases from V and 3 bases from J, with 13 bases between. CDR1 SQVTM and CDR2 ANQGSEA come from the germline V gene. The length of the CDR3 is 13 residues. The CDR3 protein is CSVSLGGDTEAFF. CDR3 DNA: TGCAGCGTTTCCCTCGGGGGGGACACTGAAGCTTTCTTT.

This rearrangement joins TRBV6-5 to TRBJ1-1; the D is unclear. Looked up from germline, CDR1 is MNHEY and CDR2 is SVGAGI. The CDR3 is 16 amino acids. Trimming shortened V by 5 bases and J by 3 bases, and 19 bases separated the two germline ends. CDR3 loop: CASSPIQGFWDTEAFF. The DNA of the CDR3 is TGTGCCAGCAGTCCTATCCAAGGGTTTTGGGACACTGAAGCTTTCTTT.

The V call is TRBV7-9, the J call TRBJ2-1, with 11 bases aligning to TRBD2. Germline CDR1 and CDR2: SEHNR and FQNEAQ (reference sequence). The CDR3 is 14 residues long. J was trimmed by 6 bases and V by 5 bases; bases with no gene match: 3. CDR3 amino acids: CASSPGLAVNEQFF. CDR3 nucleotide sequence: TGTGCCAGCAGCCCGGGACTAGCGGTCAATGAGCAGTTCTTC.

Many counts were recorded for this clonotype. The CDR3 DNA is TGTGCCAGCAGCTCCTATAGGGGAAACACCATATATTTT. The encoded protein is CASSSYRGNTIYF. The J gene is TRBJ1-3, the V gene TRBV7-3, with no clear D. The V end lost 4 bases, the J end lost 4 bases, and 8 bases lay between the germline ends. The germline CDR1 and CDR2 sequences are SGHTA and FQGTGA. The length of the CDR3 is 13 residues.

This clonotype was observed at least ten times. The chain employs TRBV5-6 and TRBJ2-1, with TRBD1 identical over 7 bases. The CDR3 is 15 amino acids. The V segment lost 1 base and the J segment 5 bases; nucleotides outside the gene matches: 6. Germline V gene sequence: CDR1 SGHDT, CDR2 YYEEEE. The CDR3 region has the DNA TGTGCCAGCAGCTTGCTAGGGGGCAACCACAATGAGCAGTTCTTC. This encodes CASSLLGGNHNEQFF.

This clonotype has ten or more counts. The rearrangement joins TRBV7-3 to TRBJ2-1, with D uncertain. Germline assignment: CDR1 SGHTA and CDR2 FQGTGA. CDR3 length equals 15 residues. V shed 4 bases and J shed 4 bases, with 14 bases lying between them. The CDR3 loop reads CASSWRYTDYNEQFF. The CDR3 DNA reads TGTGCCAGCAGCTGGCGCTATACGGATTACAATGAGCAGTTCTTC.

V is TRBV20-1 and J is TRBJ1-1; a possible D gene is TRBD1 (6 bases). Germline assignment: CDR1 DFQATT and CDR2 SNEGSKA (reference sequence). The CDR3 spans 12 residues. With 5 bases removed from V and 4 bases from J, the gap between germline ends came to 11 bases. The CDR3 protein is CSAPGEVTEAFF. In DNA, the CDR3 is TGCAGTGCTCCAGGGGAGGTCACTGAAGCTTTCTTT.

The chain recombines TRBV20-1 with TRBJ1-2, with D unclear. This CDR3 has 12 amino acids. With 3 bases removed from V and 2 bases from J, the gap between germline ends came to 7 bases. In germline, CDR1 is DFQATT, CDR2 SNEGSKA (reference sequence). As DNA, the CDR3 is TGCAGTGCTAGTACTGTGAACTATGGCTACACCTTC. Translated, it gives CSASTVNYGYTF.

This chain connects TRBV5-1 to TRBJ2-1; 8 bases fit TRBD1. The germline V gene has CDR1 SGHRS and CDR2 YFSETQ. The CDR3 sequence is 14 residues long. The V segment lost 4 bases and the J segment 6 bases; nucleotides outside the gene matches: 6. CDR3 DNA sequence: TGCGCCAGCAGCGAGGGACAGGTGATCAATGAGCAGTTCTTC. It yields the protein CASSEGQVINEQFF.

To note about this clonotype: One junction end does not reproduce the germline sequence, and a read error may be involved. V and J are TRBV7-9 and TRBJ2-6, with D perhaps TRBD1 (6 bases). CDR3 size: 16 residues. The germline V gene has CDR1 SEHNR and CDR2 FQNEAQ (reference sequence). The CDR3 here is CAGSNRDNSGANVLTF. The CDR3 DNA follows: TGTGCCGGCAGCAACCGGGACAACTCTGGGGCCAACGTCCTGACTTTC.

The chain uses TRBV6-5 and TRBJ2-7, with D uncertain. The CDR3 loop spans 15 amino acids. Trimming took 0 bases from V and 4 from J, leaving 13 bases between them. CDR1 MNHEY and CDR2 SVGAGI come from the germline V gene. CDR3 protein: CASSYSGSRSYEQYF. CDR3 coding DNA: TGTGCCAGCAGTTACTCGGGCTCGCGGAGTTACGAGCAGTACTTC.

This clonotype ranks as medium-sized (0.01 to 0.1%). This sequence joins TRBV5-5 and TRBJ2-2, with TRBD1 matching over 9 bases. The germline gives CDR1 SGHKS, CDR2 YYEKEE (reference sequence). The V segment lost 2 bases and the J segment 6 bases; nucleotides outside the gene matches: 5. The CDR3 runs 15 residues. This CDR3 reads CASSFKQGASGELFF. As DNA, the CDR3 is TGTGCCAGCAGCTTCAAACAGGGGGCATCCGGGGAGCTGTTTTTT.